The 27 T cell receptor beta chains below were found in one sample sequenced in a study of long-term antiretroviral therapy in people with HIV. Version v3.0 of the immunoSEQ assay was performed at survey level. Measured with immunoSEQ multiplex PCR; TCRdb has only the in-frame clones, and not every one. In the table there are tens of thousands of clones, approximately 90% of which are singletons. The sequenced sample was unsorted PBMCs, obtained about 5 years before starting antiretroviral therapy. These receptor sequences come from a middle-aged man with HIV.

This rearrangement joins TRBV5-1 to TRBJ1-5; D remains ambiguous. CDR1 is SGHRS and CDR2 is YFSETQ in the germline V gene. V dropped 4 bases and J dropped 5 bases, with 16 bases sitting between them. The CDR3 has 15 amino acids. The CDR3 reads CASSPGERQDQPQHF. As DNA, the CDR3 is TGCGCCAGCAGCCCCGGAGAAAGGCAGGATCAGCCCCAGCATTTT. Together with reference TRBV5-1 and TRBJ1-5, the CDR3 gives the full variable domain: KAGVTQTPRYLIKTRGQQVTLSCSPISGHRSVSWYQQTPGQGLQFLFEYFSETQRNKGNFPGRFSGRQFSNSRSEMNVSTLELGDSALYLCASSPGERQDQPQHFGDGTRLSIL.

The chain carries TRBV29-1 and TRBJ1-2; TRBD1 matches at 9 bases. The junction had 3 bases not matched to a gene; V was cut back by 4 bases and J by 6 bases. Germline values: CDR1 SQVTM, CDR2 ANQGSEA. CDR3 length equals 12 residues. CDR3 in amino acids: CSVVQGANGYTF. CDR3 in DNA: TGCAGCGTTGTACAGGGGGCGAATGGCTACACCTTC. Complete variable domain (other parts from reference TRBV29-1 and TRBJ1-2): SAVISQKPSRDICQRGTSLTIQCQVDSQVTMMFWYRQQPGQSLTLIATANQGSEATYESGFVIDKFPISRPNLTFSTLTVSNMSPEDSSIYLCSVVQGANGYTFGSGTRLTVV.

By proportion, this clone is medium-sized (0.01 to 0.1%). The chain has TRBV10-3 and TRBJ2-7; 10 nucleotides line up with TRBD2. The CDR3 is 16 residues long. The V gene's germline CDR1 is ENHRY and CDR2 SYGVKD. V was pared by 6 bases and J by 2 bases, with 10 bases of the junction left unmatched. CDR3 amino acids: CAIRDLAGVSTYEQYF. CDR3 nucleotides: TGTGCCATCAGGGATCTAGCGGGAGTCTCCACCTACGAGCAGTACTTC.

This rearrangement joins TRBV7-9 to TRBJ2-1; a weak D match, TRBD1 (5 bases). Trimming shortened V by 1 base and J by 4 bases, and 8 bases separated the two germline ends. The CDR3 contains 14 residues. Germline lookup yields CDR1 SEHNR and CDR2 FQNEAQ (reference sequence). CDR3: CASSLDAGYNEQFF. The DNA for the CDR3 is TGTGCCAGCAGCTTAGACGCAGGGTACAATGAGCAGTTCTTC.

The rearrangement links TRBV7-9 to TRBJ2-4; 7 nucleotides match TRBD1. Germline assignment: CDR1 SEHNR and CDR2 FQNEAQ (reference sequence). V gave up 5 bases and J gave up 2 bases; unmatched junction bases: 6. This CDR3 has 15 amino acids. The CDR3 reads CASSPTQGSKNIQYF. The CDR3 DNA sequence: TGTGCCAGCAGCCCAACACAGGGGTCCAAAAACATTCAGTACTTC.

V gene TRBV4-1 combines with J gene TRBJ2-7, with a possible D match to TRBD1 (5 bases). The CDR3 runs to 16 residues. V was trimmed by 1 base and J by 0 bases, leaving 13 bases between them. Germline CDR1 is MGHRA and CDR2 is YSYEKL. DNA of the CDR3: TGCGCCAGCAGCCAAGTTGGACACGAGGTCTCCTACGAGCAGTACTTC. This codes for CASSQVGHEVSYEQYF.

This chain joins TRBV7-9 and TRBJ2-5; tentatively, D is TRBD1 or TRBD2 (5 bases each). Trimming shortened V by 3 bases and J by 2 bases, and 10 bases separated the two germline ends. Germline V gene data show CDR1 as SEHNR and CDR2 as FQNEAQ (reference sequence). The CDR3 loop spans 14 amino acids. DNA of the CDR3: TGTGCCAGCAGCTTGGGGCCGGGGCAAGAGACCCAGTACTTC. The encoded protein is CASSLGPGQETQYF.

The chain is built from TRBV9 and TRBJ2-7, with 9 nucleotides matching TRBD1. V dropped 4 bases and J dropped 2; count of bases not matched to a gene: 10. Looked up from germline, CDR1 is SGDLS and CDR2 is YYNGEE. This CDR3 has 16 amino acids. In DNA, the CDR3 is TGTGCCAGCAGCAGAGACACGGGACAGGGCACCTACGAGCAGTACTTC. Encoded protein: CASSRDTGQGTYEQYF.

The chain carries TRBV7-3 and TRBJ2-3, with D hard to call. The CDR3 has 12 amino acids. Trimming stripped 0 bases from V and 4 bases from J, with 2 bases between. Per germline, CDR1 SGHTA and CDR2 FQGTGA. This chain's CDR3 is CASSLTSDTQYF. The CDR3, as DNA: TGTGCCAGCAGCTTAACATCAGATACGCAGTATTTT.

The chain has TRBV27 and TRBJ2-1; 8 positions agree with TRBD2. After removal of 6 bases from V and 8 bases from J, the junction contained 6 bases not matched to a gene. The CDR3 totals 13 residues. Germline CDR1 and CDR2: MNHEY and SMNVEV (reference sequence). The CDR3 DNA follows: TGTGCCAGCAGCCCGCGGGGGGAGGATGAGCAGTTCTTC. Residues: CASSPRGEDEQFF.

The V gene is TRBV10-3, the J gene TRBJ2-1; perhaps TRBD1 as D (7 bases). This CDR3 has 13 amino acids. Germline CDR1 ENHRY, CDR2 SYGVKD. V gave up 4 bases and J gave up 6 bases, with 10 bases separating them. The CDR3 DNA sequence: TGTGCCATCAGTGGGCAGGGGGGCAATGAGCAGTTCTTC. It specifies CAISGQGGNEQFF.

V usage is TRBV11-1 and J usage is TRBJ1-4; D is possibly TRBD1 (6 bases). Per the germline V gene, CDR1 is SGHAT and CDR2 is FQDESV (reference sequence). Trimming left V 1 base short and J 6 bases short, with 12 bases between. This CDR3 is built from 15 residues. CDR3 loop: CASSLVGGADEKLFF. CDR3 DNA sequence: TGTGCCAGCAGCTTAGTCGGGGGCGCTGATGAAAAACTGTTTTTT.

The V and J genes are TRBV23-1 and TRBJ1-5; 8 nucleotides match TRBD1. TRBV23-1 is an open reading frame whose function is uncertain. CDR3 length equals 18 residues. The junction had 11 bases not matched to a gene; V was cut back by 3 bases and J by 1 base. The CDR3 sequence: CASSHTRGQNRSNQPQHF. The CDR3 nucleotides read TGCGCCAGCAGTCATACCAGGGGGCAGAACAGGAGCAATCAGCCCCAGCATTTT.

The rearrangement links TRBV18 to TRBJ2-5; D ambiguous. The germline V gene encodes CDR1 KGHSH and CDR2 LQKENI. The CDR3 contains 11 residues. Trimming removed 3 bases at V and 5 bases at J, with 4 bases between. The CDR3 loop reads CASSPWETQYF. The CDR3 nucleotides read TGTGCCAGCTCACCCTGGGAGACCCAGTACTTC.

This clone showed up just a few times. The CDR3 region is CAWSVRGRGNQPQHF. In DNA form, the CDR3 reads TGTGCCTGGAGTGTACGGGGCAGGGGCAATCAGCCCCAGCATTTT. The chain combines TRBV30 with TRBJ1-5, with D perhaps matching TRBD1 (5 bases). This CDR3 is built from 15 residues. Trimming cost V 0 bases and J 2 bases, with 11 bases left between them. Per the germline V gene, CDR1 is GTSNPN and CDR2 is SVGIG (reference sequence).

The rearrangement joins TRBV12-5 to TRBJ1-4; the D is unclear. Per germline, CDR1 LGHNT and CDR2 FRNRAP. The CDR3 extends over 13 amino acids. V was shortened by 1 base and J by 8 bases, with 8 bases between the two germline ends. This chain's CDR3 is CASGLALTEKLFF. In DNA form, the CDR3 reads TGTGCTAGTGGTTTGGCCCTTACGGAAAAACTGTTTTTT.

V is TRBV2 and J is TRBJ1-1; possible D gene TRBD1, 5 bases. The germline CDR1 and CDR2 sequences are SNHLY and FYNNEI. V was cut by 4 bases and J by 8 bases, with 8 bases left in between. The CDR3 runs 11 residues. DNA for the CDR3: TGTGCCAGCAGTGGGGGCGGGGAAGCTTTCTTT. This codes for CASSGGGEAFF. The entire variable domain, with the rest obtained from reference TRBV2 and TRBJ1-1, is as follows: EPEVTQTPSHQVTQMGQEVILRCVPISNHLYFYWYRQILGQKVEFLVSFYNNEISEKSEIFDDQFSVERPDGSNFTLKIRSTKLEDSAMYFCASSGGGEAFFGQGTRLTVV.

The CDR3 sequence: CASSLGSGRNTEAFF. The CDR3 nucleotides are TGTGCCAGCAGCTTGGGGTCAGGGAGGAACACTGAAGCTTTCTTT. The J gene is TRBJ1-1, the V gene TRBV5-4, with D tentatively TRBD1 (5 bases). Between the trimmed V and J ends, which lost 0 bases and 1 base, there was a span of 10 bases. CDR1 SGHNT and CDR2 YYREEE come from the germline V gene (reference sequence). This CDR3 contains 15 residues.

This clone appeared a single time. The J gene is TRBJ2-3, the V gene TRBV23-1, with D maybe TRBD2 (5 bases). TRBV23-1 counts as an open reading frame of uncertain function. Deletions cut 4 bases from V and 4 bases from J, with 15 bases between. The CDR3 spans 15 residues. In DNA, the CDR3 is TGCGCCAGCAGTCCCCGGGCTAGCAAGTCAGATACGCAGTATTTT. It codes for CASSPRASKSDTQYF.

In DNA, the CDR3 is TGCGCCAGCAGCCGAACAGGGGGGACTTCCTACGAGCAGTACTTC. Encoded protein: CASSRTGGTSYEQYF. The chain combines TRBV4-3 with TRBJ2-7, with 8 bases that match TRBD1. The germline gives CDR1 LGHNA, CDR2 YSLEER. The V segment lost 4 bases and the J segment 1 base; nucleotides outside the gene matches: 6. The length of the CDR3 is 15 residues.

This chain links TRBV6-5 with TRBJ1-2; D remains ambiguous. The CDR3 totals 14 residues. V was cut by 4 bases and J by 4 bases, with 13 bases left in between. Germline V CDR1 and CDR2: MNHEY, SVGAGI. CDR3 bases: TGTGCCAGCAGTTCCCGTGGGGTAGGCTATGGCTACACCTTC. Translated: CASSSRGVGYGYTF.

The V gene is TRBV5-4, the J gene TRBJ2-7, with 8 bases identical to TRBD2. This CDR3 contains 13 residues. Germline trimming cut 2 bases from V and 2 bases from J; bases unmatched to any gene: 0. The germline gives CDR1 SGHNT, CDR2 YYREEE (reference sequence). CDR3 sequence (DNA): TGTGCCAGCAGCTTCGGGGGGGCCTACGAGCAGTACTTC. This translates into CASSFGGAYEQYF. Combining the CDR3 with reference TRBV5-4 and TRBJ2-7 gives the whole variable domain ETGVTQSPTHLIKTRGQQVTLRCSSQSGHNTVSWYQQALGQGPQFIFQYYREEENGRGNFPPRFSGLQFPNYSSELNVNALELDDSALYLCASSFGGAYEQYFGPGTRLTVT.

The V call is TRBV19, the J call TRBJ1-2, with D perhaps matching TRBD1 (6 bases). Germline assignment: CDR1 LNHDA and CDR2 SQIVND (reference sequence). With 8 bases removed from V and 6 bases from J, the gap between germline ends came to 28 bases. This CDR3 is 17 amino acids long. The CDR3 DNA reads as TGTGCCAGTTGCATACTTAGGGGGAGCGGAGGGATAGATGGCTACACCTTC. Its translation is CASCILRGSGGIDGYTF.

The chain joins TRBV2 to TRBJ2-2, with D tentatively TRBD2 (5 bases). Trimming pared 8 bases from V and 1 base from J, leaving 20 bases between. The V gene's germline CDR1 is SNHLY and CDR2 FYNNEI. The CDR3 totals 17 residues. The CDR3, as DNA: TGTGCCAGCTCAATACGATTGGGCGGACTGAACACCGGGGAGCTGTTTTTT. Residues: CASSIRLGGLNTGELFF.

The J gene is TRBJ2-1, the V gene TRBV9; 8 positions match TRBD1. CDR1 SGDLS and CDR2 YYNGEE come from the germline V gene. Germline trimming cut 3 bases from V and 4 bases from J; bases unmatched to any gene: 6. CDR3 length equals 15 residues. The DNA of the CDR3 is TGTGCCAGCAGCGCCTCGACAGGGGTTTACAATGAGCAGTTCTTC. Amino acid sequence: CASSASTGVYNEQFF.

The chain carries TRBV2 and TRBJ2-1; 8 bases line up with TRBD2. The CDR3 runs 15 residues. CDR1 is SNHLY and CDR2 is FYNNEI in the germline V gene. Trimming at V came to 9 bases and at J to 4 bases, leaving 11 bases not matched to a gene. The CDR3 region is CASEFSGSPYNEQFF. The CDR3, as DNA: TGTGCCAGTGAATTCAGCGGGAGTCCGTACAATGAGCAGTTCTTC.

In this sample, this clone turned up a few times. The chain employs TRBV10-3 and TRBJ1-4; 7 nucleotides line up with TRBD1. The germline V gene encodes CDR1 ENHRY and CDR2 SYGVKD. With V trimmed by 0 bases and J by 8 bases, 6 bases remained unmatched. This CDR3 spans 15 amino acids. The CDR3 spells CAISESTGYSEKLFF. The CDR3 DNA is TGTGCCATCAGTGAGTCGACAGGGTATAGCGAAAAACTGTTTTTT.